The 19 T cell receptor beta chains reported below all come from one sample, sequenced in a study of CD8+ T cells in alopecia areata. RNA extraction was followed by reverse transcription into cDNA, which acted as the sequencing template. This table comes from immunoSEQ multiplex PCR, and its TCRdb copy is limited to in-frame clones, with some not included. The sample gives 150,000 or so clones, around 47% of which show up once; approximately 6.8% is in the top ten. Sequenced material: CD4+ T cells sorted from blood. The receptors come from a human donor with alopecia areata.

This clone appeared once. This chain joins TRBV11-2 and TRBJ2-3, with 9 bases aligning to TRBD1. CDR3 size: 15 residues. V lost 4 bases and J lost 2; bases outside the gene matches: 4. CDR1 is SGHAT, CDR2 FQNNGV, per germline. The CDR3 DNA follows: TGTGCCAGCAGCTCGACAGGGGGATACACAGATACGCAGTATTTT. It specifies CASSSTGGYTDTQYF.

A few counts support this clone. The gene calls are TRBV14 and TRBJ1-2, with D perhaps matching TRBD1 (6 bases). Trimming removed 1 base at V and 4 bases at J, with 13 bases between. Germline CDR1 and CDR2: SGHDN and FVKESK. The CDR3 length is 15 residues. The CDR3 sequence: CASSQAQQGVYGYTF. In DNA form, the CDR3 reads TGTGCCAGCAGCCAAGCACAACAGGGTGTCTATGGCTACACCTTC.

The V and J genes are TRBV29-1 and TRBJ2-5; the match to TRBD2 covers 11 bases. CDR1 is SQVTM and CDR2 is ANQGSEA in the germline V gene. Losses at the gene ends were 7 bases for V and 5 bases for J; bases not matched to a gene: 9. The CDR3 extends over 14 amino acids. DNA of the CDR3: TGCAGCGCCTGCCTACTAGCGGGAGAGGAGACCCAGTACTTC. Its translation is CSACLLAGEETQYF.

This chain joins TRBV30 and TRBJ2-2, with a tentative D call TRBD1 (5 bases). The CDR3 totals 13 residues. CDR1 and CDR2 from the germline V gene are GTSNPN and SVGIG (reference sequence). Deletions cut 4 bases from V and 1 base from J, with 7 bases between. The CDR3 protein is CAWTRGNTGELFF. CDR3 DNA sequence: TGTGCCTGGACTAGGGGGAACACCGGGGAGCTGTTTTTT.

J is TRBJ2-1 and V is TRBV5-1; 7 positions agree with TRBD1. Germline V gene data show CDR1 as SGHRS and CDR2 as YFSETQ. V shed 3 bases and J 2 bases; nucleotides not matched to a gene: 11. There are 17 residues in the CDR3. This chain's CDR3 is CASSWAGRGRTYNEQFF. The CDR3 DNA follows: TGCGCCAGCAGCTGGGCCGGAAGGGGGCGCACCTACAATGAGCAGTTCTTC.

The J gene is TRBJ2-5, the V gene TRBV15; D is possibly TRBD2 (5 bases). This CDR3 is built from 12 residues. Trimming removed 0 bases from V and 8 bases from J, with 7 bases in between. Germline V gene data show CDR1 as LNHNV and CDR2 as YYDKDF (reference sequence). CDR3 nucleotide sequence: TGTGCCACCAGCAGAGATACGGGAACCCAGTACTTC. Its translation: CATSRDTGTQYF.

The chain couples TRBV29-1 to TRBJ2-5; D perhaps matches TRBD1 (8 bases). Germline lookup yields CDR1 SQVTM and CDR2 ANQGSEA. The CDR3 consists of 15 residues. V dropped 6 bases and J dropped 5 bases, with 22 bases sitting between them. This chain's CDR3 is CSVSRQGWGGETQYF. The CDR3 region has the DNA TGCAGCGTCTCCCGACAGGGGTGGGGAGGGGAGACCCAGTACTTC. Full variable domain (outside the CDR3, taken from reference TRBV29-1 and TRBJ2-5): SAVISQKPSRDICQRGTSLTIQCQVDSQVTMMFWYRQQPGQSLTLIATANQGSEATYESGFVIDKFPISRPNLTFSTLTVSNMSPEDSSIYLCSVSRQGWGGETQYFGPGTRLLVL.

The chain carries TRBV29-1 and TRBJ2-1, with 9 positions matching TRBD2. V shed 3 bases and J 1 base; nucleotides not matched to a gene: 1. The CDR3 has 14 amino acids. Germline CDR1 reads SQVTM; CDR2 reads ANQGSEA. This CDR3 reads CSVEREGSYNEQFF. As DNA, the CDR3 is TGCAGCGTTGAGCGGGAGGGGTCCTACAATGAGCAGTTCTTC.

By frequency in the sample, this clone is medium-sized. V gene TRBV7-3 combines with J gene TRBJ2-7, with D perhaps assigned TRBD1 or TRBD2 (7 bases each). Trimming removed 2 bases from V and 12 bases from J, with 17 bases in between. Germline V gives CDR1 SGHTA, CDR2 FQGTGA. The CDR3 sequence is 13 residues long. The DNA of the CDR3 is TGTGCCAGCAGCTTAGACCGACAGGGAGGGCGGTACTTC. Translating it yields CASSLDRQGGRYF.

The chain is built from TRBV29-1 and TRBJ2-3; TRBD2 agrees at 8 bases. The CDR3 runs 14 residues. CDR1 is SQVTM and CDR2 is ANQGSEA in the germline V gene. The J segment lost 3 bases and the V segment lost 4 bases, leaving 6 bases of the junction unmatched. CDR3 amino acids: CSVADSGATDTQYF. The DNA for the CDR3 is TGCAGCGTTGCGGATAGCGGGGCGACAGATACGCAGTATTTT.

V and J are TRBV2 and TRBJ2-5, with TRBD1 matching over 8 bases. CDR3 length: 14 residues. CDR1 and CDR2 (germline): SNHLY, FYNNEI. Unmatched junction bases numbered 6, after V lost 7 bases and J lost 2 bases. CDR3 coding DNA: TGTGCCAGCACCAAACGGGACAGGCAAGAGACCCAGTACTTC. Translating gives CASTKRDRQETQYF.

In DNA form, the CDR3 reads TGTGCCAGCAGTTCACAACAGGGCGGGGAGACCCAGTACTTC. Its protein is CASSSQQGGETQYF. The chain couples TRBV6-6 to TRBJ2-5, with a possible D match to TRBD1 (6 bases). The CDR3 has 14 amino acids. V was cut by 4 bases and J by 5 bases, with 14 bases left in between. Germline V lookup: CDR1 MNHNY, CDR2 SVGAGI (reference sequence).

Concerning this clone: Relative to the germline gene, one junction end is altered; a read error may explain this. The chain carries TRBV5-1 and TRBJ1-5; perhaps TRBD1 as D (5 bases). The CDR3 contains 14 residues. Germline loops: CDR1 SGHRS, CDR2 YFSETQ. The chain's CDR3 is CASSLGDGERPQHF. CDR3 DNA: TGCGCCAGCAGTTTGGGGGACGGGGAGAGGCCCCAGCATTTT.

The gene calls are TRBV28 and TRBJ2-6; D uncertain. V lost 3 bases and J 0 bases, leaving 9 bases between the germline ends. The germline V gene has CDR1 MDHEN and CDR2 SYDVKM. The CDR3 extends over 16 amino acids. The CDR3 sequence: CASSFFRNSGANVLTF. The DNA of the CDR3 is TGTGCCAGCAGTTTTTTCCGCAACTCTGGGGCCAACGTCCTGACTTTC.

This clone was counted only a few times. The chain recombines TRBV29-1 with TRBJ2-1; TRBD2 might be the D (6 bases). The CDR3 sequence is 15 residues long. Per germline, CDR1 SQVTM and CDR2 ANQGSEA. Trimming took off 6 bases at V and 5 bases at J, with 20 bases between the two ends. CDR3 residues: CSVGVRDLQNNEQFF. In nucleotides, the CDR3 is TGCAGCGTGGGGGTCCGGGACTTGCAGAACAATGAGCAGTTCTTC.

CDR3 sequence reads: CSVSVAAGNTEAFF. The DNA for the CDR3 is TGCAGCGTCTCAGTAGCAGCGGGGAACACTGAAGCTTTCTTT. The chain links TRBV29-1 to TRBJ1-1; D not certain. CDR1 is SQVTM, CDR2 ANQGSEA, per germline. V lost 6 bases and J 1 base, leaving 15 bases between the germline ends. The CDR3 runs 14 residues.

This clone appeared once. V and J are TRBV25-1 and TRBJ1-2; the D gene is possibly TRBD1 (5 bases). V was trimmed by 2 bases and J by 4 bases, leaving 11 bases between them. This CDR3 is built from 14 residues. The germline CDR1 and CDR2 sequences are MGHDK and SYGVNS. This CDR3 reads CASSEGRQGYGYTF. The DNA of the CDR3 is TGTGCCAGCAGTGAAGGCAGGCAGGGCTATGGCTACACCTTC.

This clone has only a few counts. The V gene is TRBV5-1, the J gene TRBJ2-5; D remains ambiguous. Germline values: CDR1 SGHRS, CDR2 YFSETQ. The CDR3 sequence is 15 residues long. The V gene lost 0 bases and the J gene lost 5 bases, with 14 bases spanning the gap. CDR3 bases: TGCGCCAGCAGCTTGGCCTCCCAGAGTATGGAGACCCAGTACTTC. It is translated as CASSLASQSMETQYF.

This clone was found a few times. The CDR3 here is CASSLVYGMETQYF. Here the CDR3 DNA reads TGTGCCAGCAGCTTAGTATACGGGATGGAGACCCAGTACTTC. The V call is TRBV11-2, the J call TRBJ2-5; D may be TRBD2 (5 bases). Per germline, CDR1 SGHAT and CDR2 FQNNGV. CDR3 length: 14 amino acids. V was pared by 1 base and J by 5 bases, with 11 bases between.